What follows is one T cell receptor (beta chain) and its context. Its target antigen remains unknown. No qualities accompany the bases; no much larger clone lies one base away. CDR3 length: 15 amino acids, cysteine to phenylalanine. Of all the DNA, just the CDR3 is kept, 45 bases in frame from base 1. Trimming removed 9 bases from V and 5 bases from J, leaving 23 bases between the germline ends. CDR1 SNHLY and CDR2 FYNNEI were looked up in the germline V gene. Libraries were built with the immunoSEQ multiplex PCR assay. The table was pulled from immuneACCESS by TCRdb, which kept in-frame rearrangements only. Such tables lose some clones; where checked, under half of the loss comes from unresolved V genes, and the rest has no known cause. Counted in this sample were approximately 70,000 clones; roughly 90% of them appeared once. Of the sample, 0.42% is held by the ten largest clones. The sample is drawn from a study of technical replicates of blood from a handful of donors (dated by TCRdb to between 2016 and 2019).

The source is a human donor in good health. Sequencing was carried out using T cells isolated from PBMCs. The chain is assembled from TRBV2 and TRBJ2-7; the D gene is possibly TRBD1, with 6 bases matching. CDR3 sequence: CASRSGAGARDEQYF. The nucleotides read TGTGCCAGTCGATCCGGGGCAGGGGCTAGGGACGAGCAGTACTTC.